This T cell receptor beta chain was recorded in a study of Ad26.COV2.S vaccination and SARS-CoV-2 variants. Turning to the study itself: Dosing was one shot or two shots 56 days apart.

Repertoires were generated with immunoSEQ multiplex PCR, while TCRdb's copy carries only in-frame clones and drops some. This table holds 400,000 to 450,000 clones, 75% to 95% found once. The CDR3 length is 16 residues. Germline CDR1 MNHEY, CDR2 SMNVEV (reference sequence). Losses at the gene ends were 5 bases for V and 0 bases for J; bases not matched to a gene: 7. Whole-study results and caveats: Measures of TCR breadth and depth may have fallen short of total T cell responses.

Treatment denoted: 19 received Ad26.COV2.S at low or high dose, single or two shots; 5 received placebo; per-sample allocation not given. Day 63 after the first injection of vaccine or placebo was the sampling time. A word on this clone: The antigen is not known.

This clonotype was sampled from a person between 18 and 65 years old who received the Ad26.COV2.S COVID-19 vaccine or a placebo. The specimen comprised peripheral blood, sampled in a trial of Ad26.COV2.S vaccine versus placebo. The J gene is TRBJ1-3, the V gene TRBV27; 7 nucleotides line up with TRBD1. In DNA, the CDR3 is TGTGCCAGCAGTACAACAGGGGTCCCCTCTGGAAACACCATATATTTT. It is translated as CASSTTGVPSGNTIYF.